The 18 T cell receptor beta chains below all came from one sample that was sequenced in a study of blood T cell repertoires in COVID-19. TCRdb's table, derived via immunoSEQ multiplex PCR, lists solely in-frame clones and lacks some. The sample has about 69,000 clones, 90% seen once. The sample comprised peripheral blood. Every receptor here comes from a young woman with acute or convalescent COVID-19.

The CDR3 sequence is CASRLRDRADTEAFF. The CDR3 region has the DNA TGTGCCAGCCGGCTTCGGGACAGGGCAGACACTGAAGCTTTCTTT. The chain is built from TRBV2 and TRBJ1-1; 9 nucleotides agree with TRBD1. The J segment lost 3 bases and the V segment lost 8 bases, leaving 10 bases of the junction unmatched. This CDR3 has 15 amino acids. Germline loops: CDR1 SNHLY, CDR2 FYNNEI.

This clone was found once. The chain joins TRBV2 to TRBJ2-2; D may be TRBD2 (7 bases). The CDR3 runs 16 residues. The V and J ends lost 7 bases and 4 bases respectively, with 19 bases between them. Looked up from germline, CDR1 is SNHLY and CDR2 is FYNNEI. CDR3: CASTPRGASGTGELFF. The DNA for the CDR3 is TGTGCCAGCACCCCACGGGGGGCATCGGGCACCGGGGAGCTGTTTTTT.

The V and J genes are TRBV7-8 and TRBJ2-7, with D maybe TRBD1 (7 bases). The V gene's germline CDR1 is SGHVS and CDR2 FQNEAQ. V lost 5 bases, J lost 0 bases, and 14 bases lay in between. CDR3 length equals 15 residues. The CDR3 loop is CASSQGGTASYEQYF. DNA of the CDR3: TGTGCCAGCAGCCAAGGAGGGACAGCCTCCTACGAGCAGTACTTC.

V usage is TRBV19 and J usage is TRBJ2-2, with D possibly matching TRBD1 (6 bases). V lost 4 bases, J lost 0 bases, and 12 bases lay in between. The CDR3 is 16 residues long. Germline CDR1 and CDR2: LNHDA and SQIVND (reference sequence). The CDR3 reads CASSKTGQTNTGELFF. CDR3 nucleotides: TGTGCCAGTAGTAAAACAGGACAGACGAACACCGGGGAGCTGTTTTTT.

The gene calls are TRBV6-5 and TRBJ2-5; 11 nucleotides line up with TRBD1. CDR1 and CDR2 from the germline V gene are MNHEY and SVGAGI. J gave up 4 bases and V 0 bases, and 4 bases lay outside the gene matches. CDR3 length: 16 residues. The CDR3 region has the DNA TGTGCCAGCAGTTACTCTCGGACAGGGGGCGGAGAGACCCAGTACTTC. Encoded protein: CASSYSRTGGGETQYF.

The V and J genes are TRBV7-2 and TRBJ1-6, with 7 bases that match TRBD1. J was trimmed by 6 bases and V by 5 bases; bases with no gene match: 7. Germline CDR1 and CDR2: SGHTA and FQGNSA. The CDR3 length is 15 residues. The CDR3 loop is CASSKGDRLNSPLHF. The CDR3 coding sequence is TGTGCCAGCAGCAAGGGGGACAGACTTAATTCACCCCTCCACTTT.

The chain is built from TRBV28 and TRBJ1-1; D is unresolved. CDR3 length: 13 amino acids. The germline CDR1 and CDR2 sequences are MDHEN and SYDVKM. V lost 3 bases, J lost 11 bases, and 16 bases lay in between. The CDR3 sequence: CASSFVNSWHAFF. In DNA form, the CDR3 reads TGTGCCAGCAGTTTTGTCAACAGCTGGCATGCTTTCTTT.

The chain joins TRBV5-5 to TRBJ1-2; D not resolved. This CDR3 region has 15 residues. V was trimmed by 0 bases and J by 4 bases, leaving 13 bases between them. Germline V gene data show CDR1 as SGHKS and CDR2 as YYEKEE (reference sequence). As DNA, the CDR3 is TGTGCCAGCAGCTTGGCGCCTGGGGAGGCCTATGGCTACACCTTC. It translates to CASSLAPGEAYGYTF.

This clone was detected once. This chain connects TRBV7-8 to TRBJ1-6; 7 bases match TRBD1. Germline values: CDR1 SGHVS, CDR2 FQNEAQ. V lost 5 bases to trimming and J lost 8 bases; unmatched junction nucleotides: 9. The CDR3 spans 15 residues. DNA for the CDR3: TGTGCCAGCAGCGAAGTAGAGGGGGCCTATTCACCCCTCCACTTT. Its translation: CASSEVEGAYSPLHF.

V is TRBV15 and J is TRBJ2-1; 7 bases line up with TRBD2. Germline CDR1 is LNHNV and CDR2 is YYDKDF (reference sequence). V shed 0 bases and J 4 bases; nucleotides not matched to a gene: 9. The CDR3 totals 17 residues. In nucleotides, the CDR3 is TGTGCCACCAGCAGAGATCTTGTGGGGCGGGGGTACAATGAGCAGTTCTTC. Its protein is CATSRDLVGRGYNEQFF. The full variable domain, rest sourced from reference TRBV15 and TRBJ2-1, is DAMVIQNPRYQVTQFGKPVTLSCSQTLNHNVMYWYQQKSSQAPKLLFHYYDKDFNNEADTPDNFQSRRPNTSFCFLDIRSPGLGDTAMYLCATSRDLVGRGYNEQFFGPGTRLTVL.

The CDR3 DNA sequence: TGTGCCAGCAGCGTAGGAAACGGGGGATTAGCGGACCAAAAACGAGATACGCAGTATTTT. Translation: CASSVGNGGLADQKRDTQYF. V is TRBV9 and J is TRBJ2-3; TRBD2 is a possible D gene (6 bases). CDR1 SGDLS and CDR2 YYNGEE come from the germline V gene. The CDR3 runs 20 residues. Trimming cost V 0 bases and J 5 bases, with 28 bases left between them.

This chain connects TRBV5-6 to TRBJ2-2, with D possibly being TRBD2 (5 bases). Germline-derived CDR1 and CDR2 are SGHDT and YYEEEE. V lost 0 bases to trimming and J lost 5 bases, with 8 bases between them. This CDR3 is built from 14 residues. The CDR3 DNA reads TGTGCCAGCAGCTTGGCCGGGGTGACCGGGGAGCTGTTTTTT. Translated, it gives CASSLAGVTGELFF.

This chain joins TRBV2 and TRBJ1-6, with 8 bases that match TRBD1. The ends lost 5 bases at V and 6 bases at J; junction bases unmatched: 9. Germline CDR1 and CDR2: SNHLY and FYNNEI. The CDR3 spans 16 residues. CDR3 DNA sequence: TGTGCCAGCAGTCTGTATCAGGGGGCCGCTAATTCACCCCTCCACTTT. This sequence encodes CASSLYQGAANSPLHF.

The chain links TRBV9 to TRBJ2-1, with D possibly matching TRBD2 (5 bases). The V gene's germline CDR1 is SGDLS and CDR2 YYNGEE. V lost 0 bases to trimming and J lost 4 bases, with 17 bases between them. The CDR3 runs to 17 residues. The chain's CDR3 is CASSVAHTPSGYNEQFF. The DNA for the CDR3 is TGTGCCAGCAGCGTAGCCCATACCCCCTCGGGATACAATGAGCAGTTCTTC.

V is TRBV19 and J is TRBJ2-1; 9 nucleotides align to TRBD1. From germline, CDR1 is LNHDA and CDR2 SQIVND (reference sequence). This CDR3 has 14 amino acids. J was trimmed by 3 bases and V by 5 bases; bases with no gene match: 2. DNA for the CDR3: TGTGCCAGTAGTGAGGGACAGGGCTACAATGAGCAGTTCTTC. It is translated as CASSEGQGYNEQFF.

The chain couples TRBV19 to TRBJ1-5; possibly TRBD1 for D (6 bases). The CDR3 sequence is 15 residues long. Trimming cost V 2 bases and J 6 bases, with 14 bases left between them. The germline gives CDR1 LNHDA, CDR2 SQIVND (reference sequence). This CDR3 reads CASSINSETGQPQHF. CDR3 DNA sequence: TGTGCCAGTAGTATAAACTCGGAGACAGGTCAGCCCCAGCATTTT.

CDR3 sequence (DNA): TGTGCCAGCAGTTTACCGGGACTAGTGGAAGATACGCAGTATTTT. It translates to CASSLPGLVEDTQYF. This sequence joins TRBV6-2 or TRBV6-3 and TRBJ2-3; 8 bases are shared with TRBD2. V trimming: 4 bases; J trimming: 5 bases; junction bases outside the gene matches: 8. Germline V gene data show CDR1 as MNHEY and CDR2 as SVGEGT. The CDR3 totals 15 residues.

The CDR3 region has the DNA TGTGCCAGTAGGGGGACTCTTGATAATTCACCCCTCCACTTT. Translated: CASRGTLDNSPLHF. The genes are TRBV19 and TRBJ1-6; possibly TRBD1 for D (5 bases). CDR3 length: 14 amino acids. The V end lost 6 bases, the J end lost 5 bases, and 11 bases lay between the germline ends. Germline V lookup: CDR1 LNHDA, CDR2 SQIVND (reference sequence).